This T cell receptor beta chain comes out of a study of identical twins. TCRdb re-analysed the 5' RACE reads in MiXCR, keeping a single row per CDR3 protein. Of 120,000 to 150,000 distinct CDR3 sequences detected, under 4.5% appear once; the ten largest clones hold 8.1%. J gave up 4 bases and V 4 bases, and 13 bases lay outside the gene matches. This CDR3 contains 16 residues. CDR1 is SGHRS and CDR2 is YFSETQ in the germline V gene. This clonotype was seen repeatedly, ten times or more. The source of this sequence is a man younger than 35 in good health. This sequence joins TRBV5-1 and TRBJ2-7; 8 nucleotides align to TRBD2. The sequenced sample consisted of memory T cells sorted from blood. CDR3 coding DNA: TGCGCCAGCAGCCCGGTAGGGGCGGGAGGCCCTTACGAGCAGTACTTC. Its translation is CASSPVGAGGPYEQYF.